One sample yielded the 9 T cell receptor beta chains listed below, sequenced in a study of blood T cell repertoires in COVID-19. Profiled with immunoSEQ multiplex PCR; TCRdb holds only in-frame clones, not every one. In the table there are 75,000 or so clones, 70% to 90% of which are singletons. The specimen sequenced was peripheral blood. These receptors came from a man aged 70-80 years with acute or convalescent COVID-19.

The genes are TRBV5-6 and TRBJ2-6; 11 bases are shared with TRBD2. The J segment lost 0 bases and the V segment lost 4 bases, leaving 6 bases of the junction unmatched. This CDR3 spans 18 amino acids. The germline gives CDR1 SGHDT, CDR2 YYEEEE. CDR3 region: CASSLGLAVTSGANVLTF. The CDR3, as DNA: TGTGCCAGCAGCCTGGGACTAGCGGTGACCTCTGGGGCCAACGTCCTGACTTTC.

The chain has TRBV9 and TRBJ2-6; 7 bases match TRBD1. The germline V gene has CDR1 SGDLS and CDR2 YYNGEE. V gave up 0 bases and J gave up 0 bases; unmatched junction bases: 3. The CDR3 is 17 amino acids. The CDR3 region has the DNA TGTGCCAGCAGCGTAGCGGGACAGAACTCTGGGGCCAACGTCCTGACTTTC. Amino acid sequence: CASSVAGQNSGANVLTF.

This rearrangement joins TRBV18 to TRBJ2-6; 7 bases are a match to TRBD1. The trim removed 0 bases at V and 4 bases at J, leaving 6 bases unmatched. This CDR3 is 17 amino acids long. Germline values: CDR1 KGHSH, CDR2 LQKENI. The CDR3 protein is CASSPPGGALGANVLTF. The DNA of the CDR3 is TGTGCCAGCTCACCACCAGGGGGCGCGTTAGGGGCCAACGTCCTGACTTTC.

This chain links TRBV19 with TRBJ2-3; the match to TRBD2 covers 11 bases. J was trimmed by 0 bases and V by 4 bases; bases with no gene match: 6. The germline CDR1 and CDR2 sequences are LNHDA and SQIVND (reference sequence). The CDR3 has 17 residues. This CDR3 is CASSSPGLAASTDTQYF. The CDR3 coding sequence is TGTGCCAGTAGTAGCCCGGGACTAGCGGCTAGCACAGATACGCAGTATTTT.

This clone has at least ten counts. The CDR3 coding sequence is TGTGCCATCAGTGAGTTTATAGCGGGGCCACCCTACGAGCAGTACTTC. Amino acid sequence: CAISEFIAGPPYEQYF. The rearrangement links TRBV10-3 to TRBJ2-7; 8 positions match TRBD2. CDR1 is ENHRY, CDR2 SYGVKD, per germline. V shed 1 base, J shed 2 bases, and the junction held 7 bases outside the gene matches. The CDR3 runs to 16 residues.

This clone occurred a few times. The rearrangement uses TRBV12-5 and TRBJ1-5, with a weak D call TRBD1 (5 bases). Germline loops: CDR1 LGHNT, CDR2 FRNRAP. V shed 7 bases and J shed 4 bases, with 11 bases lying between them. This CDR3 contains 13 residues. CDR3 loop: CASAWGSNQPQHF. Written as DNA, the CDR3 is TGTGCTAGTGCCTGGGGCAGTAATCAGCCCCAGCATTTT.

V and J are TRBV10-3 and TRBJ1-6; 7 bases map to TRBD1. V lost 3 bases to trimming and J lost 9 bases; unmatched junction nucleotides: 8. This CDR3 region has 15 residues. Germline CDR1 and CDR2: ENHRY and SYGVKD. CDR3 region: CAISELTGVSSPLHF. The CDR3 DNA reads TGTGCCATCAGTGAACTAACAGGGGTGAGTTCACCCCTCCACTTT.

The rearrangement joins TRBV28 to TRBJ1-5; 8 positions agree with TRBD1. With V trimmed by 6 bases and J by 6 bases, 10 bases remained unmatched. Germline V lookup: CDR1 MDHEN, CDR2 SYDVKM. CDR3 size: 15 residues. Written as DNA, the CDR3 is TGTGCCAGCAGCTCAGGACAGGGTAATAGTCAGCCCCAGCATTTT. This sequence encodes CASSSGQGNSQPQHF.

The chain is built from TRBV18 and TRBJ2-6, with TRBD1 identical over 8 bases. CDR3 length: 20 residues. V lost 3 bases and J lost 0; bases outside the gene matches: 13. Germline CDR1 KGHSH, CDR2 LQKENI. The CDR3 coding sequence is TGTGCCAGCTCACCTGACAGGGGCCAAATCCATAGCTCTGGGGCCAACGTCCTGACTTTC. Amino acids: CASSPDRGQIHSSGANVLTF.